This TCR beta chain was obtained from a study of response to subunit inactivated influenza vaccine. The study's findings and limits: Authors proposed each seasonal influenza vaccination draws in few new T cells.

Germline V CDR1 and CDR2: SEHNR, FQNEAQ (reference sequence). CDR3 length: 14 amino acids. The J segment lost 2 bases and the V segment lost 11 bases, leaving 8 bases of the junction unmatched. In regard to this clonotype: Its target is not known.

TCRdb re-derived calls from the RT-PCR reads in MiXCR, one entry per CDR3 protein. The sample shows about 700,000 distinct CDR3 sequences, 14% of them seen only once. The chain is built from TRBV7-9 and TRBJ2-2; 7 bases map to TRBD1. The clonotype was recovered from a middle-aged man who received an inactivated influenza vaccine. Sequenced material: PBMCs from blood, taken approximately 15 days before vaccination. The CDR3 here is CADRRDSNTGELFF. The DNA of the CDR3 is TGTGCCGACCGACGGGACAGCAACACCGGGGAGCTGTTTTTT.